The next 26 T cell receptor beta chains were all read from a single sample in a study of cytomegalovirus exposure and HLA in healthy donors. 13 Jbeta primers and 60 Vbeta primers were used for the PCR. Clones were sequenced by immunoSEQ multiplex PCR, and TCRdb holds only the in-frame ones, with some missing. The top ten clones hold roughly 0.38% of a sample with around 170,000 clones, 84% of them seen once. Material for sequencing was PBMCs. The receptor source for this set is a boy aged 2 to 9 in good health and CMV-seronegative.

This chain links TRBV29-1 with TRBJ2-5; 9 bases are a match to TRBD2. The J call may be wrong; the DNA end is better matched by TRBJ2-7. The CDR3 totals 13 residues. Looked up from germline, CDR1 is SQVTM and CDR2 is ANQGSEA. The CDR3 DNA reads as TGCAGCGTGGGACTAGCACCCTCCTACGAGCAGTACTTC. As protein: CSVGLAPSYEQYF.

This chain uses TRBV6-1 with TRBJ1-1; a weak D match, TRBD1 (6 bases). V was pared by 4 bases and J by 1 base, with 19 bases between. From germline, CDR1 is MNHNS and CDR2 SASEGT. This CDR3 comprises 17 residues. The CDR3 DNA is TGTGCCAGCAGTGCCGGTTACCTGGGACACCAGAACACTGAAGCTTTCTTT. Translation gives CASSAGYLGHQNTEAFF.

This clone was seen once. The V and J genes are TRBV28 and TRBJ1-4; 7 nucleotides line up with TRBD1. Germline CDR1 MDHEN, CDR2 SYDVKM. With V trimmed by 6 bases and J by 7 bases, 14 bases remained unmatched. The CDR3 sequence is 16 residues long. The CDR3 spells CASRTTGRGSSEKLFF. The CDR3 DNA reads as TGTGCCAGCAGGACGACAGGGCGGGGTTCAAGTGAAAAACTGTTTTTT.

The CDR3 DNA sequence: TGTGCCAGCAGGCACAGGGCTGGCTACGAGCAGTACTTC. Its protein is CASRHRAGYEQYF. This chain uses TRBV7-2 with TRBJ2-7; TRBD1 might be the D (6 bases). The V end was cut by 6 bases, the J end by 3 bases, with 12 bases between. The CDR3 is 13 residues long. Germline-derived CDR1 and CDR2 are SGHTA and FQGNSA.

A few counts support this clone. The chain is built from TRBV6-5 and TRBJ2-4, with D perhaps TRBD1 (6 bases). The germline CDR1 and CDR2 sequences are MNHEY and SVGAGI. The CDR3 sequence is 13 residues long. The ends were cut back, 5 bases at V and 5 bases at J, with 10 bases in the middle. The CDR3 coding sequence is TGTGCCAGCAGTCGGACAGTAGAAAACATTCAGTACTTC. Encoded protein: CASSRTVENIQYF.

The rearrangement uses TRBV7-9 and TRBJ2-7; TRBD1 might be the D (6 bases). The CDR3 is made up of 13 amino acids. The germline V gene encodes CDR1 SEHNR and CDR2 FQNEAQ (reference sequence). The V end was cut by 5 bases, the J end by 2 bases, with 10 bases between. CDR3 sequence (DNA): TGTGCCAGCAGCCGACAGGCAACCTACGAGCAGTACTTC. This codes for CASSRQATYEQYF.

The chain links TRBV15 to TRBJ2-1; 9 bases map to TRBD1. Germline lookup yields CDR1 LNHNV and CDR2 YYDKDF (reference sequence). The CDR3 has 15 amino acids. V shed 6 bases and J 1 base; nucleotides not matched to a gene: 4. This CDR3 is CATSQTGGSYNEQFF. For the CDR3, the DNA is TGTGCCACCAGTCAGACAGGGGGGTCCTACAATGAGCAGTTCTTC.

The chain is built from TRBV6-5 and TRBJ2-1, with 12 bases fitting TRBD1. J was trimmed by 7 bases and V by 2 bases; bases with no gene match: 6. The CDR3 contains 16 residues. The germline gives CDR1 MNHEY, CDR2 SVGAGI. The CDR3 region is CASSYQGQGAWNEQFF. The CDR3 DNA follows: TGTGCCAGCAGTTACCAGGGACAGGGGGCATGGAATGAGCAGTTCTTC.

V usage is TRBV2 and J usage is TRBJ2-5, with 13 bases that match TRBD2. The V gene's germline CDR1 is SNHLY and CDR2 FYNNEI. V shed 8 bases and J 4 bases; nucleotides not matched to a gene: 4. CDR3 size: 14 residues. The CDR3 coding sequence is TGTGCCAGCCGAGGACTAGCGGGAGTAGAGACCCAGTACTTC. Residues: CASRGLAGVETQYF.

Written as DNA, the CDR3 is TGTGCCAGCAGTTTACGTAACTTGGGAAACACCATATATTTT. Amino acid sequence: CASSLRNLGNTIYF. J is TRBJ1-3 and V is TRBV28; unclear D gene. The CDR3 sequence is 14 residues long. From germline, CDR1 is MDHEN and CDR2 SYDVKM. Trimming left V 2 bases short and J 4 bases short, with 9 bases between.

V usage is TRBV6-1 and J usage is TRBJ2-3; possibly TRBD2 for D (6 bases). The germline V gene has CDR1 MNHNS and CDR2 SASEGT. There are 15 residues in the CDR3. Trimming pared 4 bases from V and 0 bases from J, leaving 11 bases between. CDR3 sequence: CASSGRAASTDTQYF. CDR3 in DNA: TGTGCCAGCAGTGGGAGGGCGGCTAGCACAGATACGCAGTATTTT.

V gene TRBV5-1 combines with J gene TRBJ2-2; 9 bases map to TRBD2. The CDR3 contains 18 residues. Germline assignment: CDR1 SGHRS and CDR2 YFSETQ. After removal of 7 bases from V and 0 bases from J, the junction contained 13 bases not matched to a gene. This CDR3 reads CASSPPRSGRSNTGELFF. In DNA, the CDR3 is TGCGCCAGCTCCCCCCCTAGGAGCGGGAGGTCGAACACCGGGGAGCTGTTTTTT.

The V gene is TRBV2, the J gene TRBJ1-1; D gene ambiguous. V dropped 9 bases and J dropped 0 bases, with 8 bases sitting between them. Germline CDR1 and CDR2: SNHLY and FYNNEI. There are 12 residues in the CDR3. The CDR3 DNA reads as TGTGCCAGTGGCGGCGTGAACACTGAAGCTTTCTTT. As protein: CASGGVNTEAFF.

The rearrangement links TRBV7-9 to TRBJ2-3; a possible D gene is TRBD2 (6 bases). Trimming shortened V by 5 bases and J by 10 bases, and 13 bases separated the two germline ends. The CDR3 length is 12 residues. Germline V gene sequence: CDR1 SEHNR, CDR2 FQNEAQ (reference sequence). This CDR3 reads CASSPSGEAQYF. CDR3 DNA: TGTGCCAGCAGCCCCTCGGGGGAGGCGCAGTATTTT.

The CDR3 here is CASRERGDSYNEQFF. In DNA form, the CDR3 reads TGTGCCAGCAGGGAACGTGGAGACTCCTACAATGAGCAGTTCTTC. The genes are TRBV2 and TRBJ2-1; the D is unclear. Germline lookup yields CDR1 SNHLY and CDR2 FYNNEI. Trimming took off 6 bases at V and 0 bases at J, with 12 bases between the two ends. The CDR3 extends over 15 amino acids.

This clone was observed a single time. CDR3 amino acids: CASSQYGEGGIAGPSYEQYF. As DNA, the CDR3 is TGCGCCAGCAGCCAATATGGGGAAGGTGGTATAGCGGGCCCGTCTTACGAGCAGTACTTC. This chain links TRBV4-1 with TRBJ2-7; 7 bases are a match to TRBD2. The junction had 23 bases not matched to a gene; V was cut back by 2 bases and J by 4 bases. This CDR3 has 20 residues. Germline V gene lookup returns CDR1 MGHRA and CDR2 YSYEKL.

This chain uses TRBV19 with TRBJ1-2; 7 bases align to TRBD1. The CDR3 covers 15 residues. The V gene end was trimmed by 4 bases and the J gene end by 0 bases; junction bases not matched to a gene: 5. Germline V gene lookup returns CDR1 LNHDA and CDR2 SQIVND (reference sequence). CDR3 bases: TGTGCCAGTAGTACGGACAGGTTAGCTAACTATGGCTACACCTTC. Translation: CASSTDRLANYGYTF.

This clone was seen a single time. CDR3 loop: CASSSYRGLAGGAGELFF. CDR3 DNA sequence: TGTGCCAGCAGCTCATATAGAGGGCTAGCGGGAGGCGCCGGGGAGCTGTTTTTT. The J gene is TRBJ2-2, the V gene TRBV5-4, with TRBD2 matching 11 bases. V gave up 3 bases and J gave up 6 bases; unmatched junction bases: 13. The CDR3 consists of 18 residues. Germline V lookup: CDR1 SGHNT, CDR2 YYREEE (reference sequence). Supplemented by reference TRBV5-4 and TRBJ2-2, the full variable domain reads ETGVTQSPTHLIKTRGQQVTLRCSSQSGHNTVSWYQQALGQGPQFIFQYYREEENGRGNFPPRFSGLQFPNYSSELNVNALELDDSALYLCASSSYRGLAGGAGELFFGEGSRLTVL.

The chain links TRBV2 to TRBJ1-5; 9 positions match TRBD1. The V and J ends lost 2 bases and 0 bases, in that order; junction bases with no gene match: 5. The CDR3 runs to 17 residues. Germline assignment: CDR1 SNHLY and CDR2 FYNNEI. The CDR3 loop is CASSELGTGTSNQPQHF. The CDR3 bases are TGTGCCAGCAGTGAATTGGGGACAGGGACTAGCAATCAGCCCCAGCATTTT.

V is TRBV7-6 and J is TRBJ2-5; 9 bases fit TRBD1. The assigned J gene may be wrong: the sequence end matches TRBJ2-7 better. The CDR3 has 15 amino acids. Germline lookup yields CDR1 SGHVS and CDR2 FNYEAQ. CDR3 nucleotide sequence: TGTGCCAGCAGCCCCCGGACAGGGGCCACCTACGAGCAGTACTTC. Protein product: CASSPRTGATYEQYF.

The chain combines TRBV6-6 with TRBJ2-1; 9 nucleotides line up with TRBD1. V was pared by 5 bases and J by 7 bases, with 6 bases of the junction left unmatched. Per the germline V gene, CDR1 is MNHNY and CDR2 is SVGAGI (reference sequence). The CDR3 is made up of 14 amino acids. CDR3 nucleotides: TGTGCCAGCAGTCGGGACAGGGCCGAGAATGAGCAGTTCTTC. Residues: CASSRDRAENEQFF.

The chain carries TRBV23-1 and TRBJ1-1; D unresolved. TRBV23-1 is an ORF, and what it does is uncertain. CDR3 length equals 13 residues. V lost 6 bases, J lost 1 base, and 9 bases lay in between. In DNA form, the CDR3 reads TGCGCCAGCAGGTCGGTACCGAACACTGAAGCTTTCTTT. It translates to CASRSVPNTEAFF.

Concerning this clone itself: The germline gene is not matched at one end of the junction; a read error may be the cause. The genes are TRBV29-1 and TRBJ2-5, with 10 bases matching TRBD1. Germline V gives CDR1 SQVTM, CDR2 ANQGSEA. The CDR3 loop spans 15 amino acids. CDR3 sequence reads: CSVEDRGPLTWTQYF. CDR3 sequence (DNA): TGCAGCGTGGAAGACAGGGGGCCCCTTACATGGACCCAGTACTTC.

The rearrangement links TRBV7-3 to TRBJ2-5; tentatively, D is TRBD1 (6 bases). The V end lost 3 bases, the J end lost 5 bases, and 10 bases lay between the germline ends. Per germline, CDR1 SGHTA and CDR2 FQGTGA. This CDR3 contains 13 residues. This chain's CDR3 is CASSFDRFETQYF. CDR3 sequence (DNA): TGTGCCAGCAGCTTCGACAGGTTCGAGACCCAGTACTTC.

This sequence joins TRBV6-6 and TRBJ2-1; a possible D gene is TRBD1 (5 bases). Trimming took 0 bases from V and 4 from J, leaving 7 bases between them. The CDR3 spans 14 residues. CDR1 MNHNY and CDR2 SVGAGI come from the germline V gene (reference sequence). CDR3 nucleotide sequence: TGTGCCAGCAGTTACTCGGCAGGGTACAATGAGCAGTTCTTC. This encodes CASSYSAGYNEQFF.

The chain employs TRBV4-2 and TRBJ2-1; possible D gene TRBD2, 5 bases. There are 19 residues in the CDR3. Germline-derived CDR1 and CDR2 are LGHNA and YNFKEQ. Deletions cut 0 bases from V and 0 bases from J, with 18 bases between. The CDR3 sequence: CASSQDLVRASRSYNEQFF. The DNA for the CDR3 is TGTGCCAGCAGCCAAGATCTCGTCCGAGCTAGCCGCTCCTACAATGAGCAGTTCTTC.